The 14 T cell receptor beta chains below all came from one sample that was sequenced in a study of T cell repertoires in cytomegalovirus infection. A single record per CDR3 protein comes from TCRdb applying MiXCR to the reads. The sample carries 600,000 to 800,000 distinct CDR3 sequences, roughly a quarter recorded once. The specimen sequenced was CD8+ T cells from PBMCs. These TCRs come from a human donor in good health (CMV status not recorded). Some clones in this sample may be carry-over from other donors' samples.

This clonotype appeared many times. The chain joins TRBV7-2 to TRBJ2-2; 8 bases align to TRBD2. The junction had 1 base not matched to a gene; V was cut back by 3 bases and J by 10 bases. The CDR3 sequence is 12 residues long. Germline V CDR1 and CDR2: SGHTA, FQGNSA. The CDR3 DNA follows: TGTGCCAGCAGCTTCGGGAGGGAGGAGCTGTTTTTT. Translated: CASSFGREELFF.

The rearrangement uses TRBV20-1 and TRBJ2-1; TRBD1 agrees at 9 bases. The CDR3 covers 14 residues. J was trimmed by 7 bases and V by 5 bases; bases with no gene match: 9. Germline CDR1 and CDR2: DFQATT and SNEGSKA (reference sequence). The CDR3, as DNA: TGCAGTGCTTTTCTCTGGGACAGGGAGAATGAGCAGTTCTTC. It translates to CSAFLWDRENEQFF.

The rearrangement links TRBV20-1 to TRBJ1-6; D may be TRBD1 (5 bases). CDR1 is DFQATT and CDR2 is SNEGSKA in the germline V gene (reference sequence). Trimming cost V 0 bases and J 4 bases, with 16 bases left between them. CDR3 length equals 17 residues. CDR3 sequence reads: CSARDQGRATYNSPLHF. The CDR3 nucleotides are TGCAGTGCTAGAGATCAAGGCAGGGCGACTTATAATTCACCCCTCCACTTT.

This clonotype has only a few counts. This rearrangement joins TRBV10-1 to TRBJ1-1, with D uncertain. V was pared by 3 bases and J by 0 bases, with 8 bases between. Per germline, CDR1 WNHNN and CDR2 SYGVQD (reference sequence). The CDR3 has 14 amino acids. The CDR3 DNA reads TGCGCCAGCAGTGAAGGGAGCATGAACACTGAAGCTTTCTTT. It translates to CASSEGSMNTEAFF.

The chain has TRBV13 and TRBJ2-3, with 11 positions matching TRBD1. Trimming cost V 4 bases and J 5 bases; bases outside gene matches: 8. This CDR3 is built from 16 residues. Germline lookup yields CDR1 PRHDT and CDR2 FYEKMQ (reference sequence). CDR3 DNA: TGTGCCAGCAGCTGGGCCGAGGACAGGGGGCAAGATACGCAGTATTTT. It yields the protein CASSWAEDRGQDTQYF.

This clonotype came up many times. The chain couples TRBV7-9 to TRBJ1-5; D not resolved. Germline CDR1 SEHNR, CDR2 FQNEAQ (reference sequence). The CDR3 sequence is 15 residues long. V was cut by 3 bases and J by 0 bases, with 9 bases left in between. The CDR3 nucleotides are TGTGCCAGCAGCTTCAATTCGGATAGCAATCAGCCCCAGCATTTT. The encoded protein is CASSFNSDSNQPQHF.

The chain links TRBV10-3 to TRBJ2-2, with D maybe TRBD2 (5 bases). The CDR3 contains 18 residues. Germline CDR1 reads ENHRY; CDR2 reads SYGVKD. Trimming cost V 1 base and J 3 bases, with 18 bases left between them. The CDR3, as DNA: TGTGCCATCAGTGAGTTGGTGTTACTTGAGGGAGACACCGGGGAGCTGTTTTTT. Its translation is CAISELVLLEGDTGELFF.

This clonotype was picked up a small number of times. The chain employs TRBV28 and TRBJ1-5; the D is unclear. This CDR3 comprises 16 residues. Trimming took 5 bases from V and 7 from J, leaving 21 bases between them. Germline-derived CDR1 and CDR2 are MDHEN and SYDVKM. Here the CDR3 DNA reads TGTGCCAGCAGTCCCTTAAGTCCCCGCGCCCGGCAGCCCCAGCATTTT. Its translation: CASSPLSPRARQPQHF.

In the case of this clonotype: One junction end disagrees with the germline gene, perhaps due to a read error. The chain is built from TRBV12-3 or TRBV12-4 and TRBJ2-3, with 8 bases fitting TRBD2. The CDR3 has 15 amino acids. For the CDR3, the DNA is TGTGCCAGCAGTCCGAGCGGGGGCCGCACAGATGCGCAGTATTTT. It yields the protein CASSPSGGRTDAQYF.

V gene TRBV20-1 combines with J gene TRBJ2-5; no clear D gene. CDR1 and CDR2 (germline): DFQATT, SNEGSKA (reference sequence). Deletions cut 1 base from V and 5 bases from J, with 5 bases between. The CDR3 contains 11 residues. CDR3 sequence (DNA): TGCAGTGCTAGAGTTCAGGAGACCCAGTACTTC. Residues: CSARVQETQYF.

The chain employs TRBV9 and TRBJ2-3; the match to TRBD1 covers 9 bases. Germline assignment: CDR1 SGDLS and CDR2 YYNGEE. V lost 1 base, J lost 2 bases, and 2 bases stayed unmatched. The CDR3 sequence is 15 residues long. CDR3 bases: TGTGCCAGCAGCGTATGGGACAGGGCCACAGATACGCAGTATTTT. Amino acids: CASSVWDRATDTQYF.

Points on this clonotype: A much larger clone differs by one base, so this may be a read error. This chain uses TRBV12-3 or TRBV12-4 with TRBJ1-2; D gene uncertain. The CDR3 runs 15 residues. Deletions cut 7 bases from V and 2 bases from J, with 17 bases between. CDR3 sequence reads: CASTTPGALNYGYTF. In DNA form, the CDR3 reads TGTGCCAGCACGACTCCTGGAGCCCTAAACTATGGCTACACCTTC.

On this clonotype: This may be a read error: a much more frequent sequence differs by one nucleotide. The CDR3 ends on some other residue instead of the conserved phenylalanine or tryptophan, so this is likely a read error. The chain couples TRBV7-8 to TRBJ2-3; 8 bases match TRBD1. The germline CDR1 and CDR2 sequences are SGHVS and FQNEAQ. There are 16 residues in the CDR3. With V trimmed by 4 bases and J by 0 bases, 6 bases remained unmatched. In nucleotides, the CDR3 is TGTGCCAGCAGCTCGACAGGGGTCCTGAGCACAGATACGCAGTATTAT. It specifies CASSSTGVLSTDTQYY.

This clonotype has ten or more counts. The gene calls are TRBV6-6 and TRBJ2-3; TRBD2 matches 7 bases. CDR3 length equals 17 residues. V lost 6 bases to trimming and J lost 0 bases; unmatched junction nucleotides: 12. CDR1 and CDR2 from the germline V gene are MNHNY and SVGAGI (reference sequence). Here the CDR3 reads CASRSSWASGSTDTQYF. CDR3 DNA sequence: TGTGCCAGCAGATCGTCCTGGGCTAGCGGTAGCACAGATACGCAGTATTTT.